This TCR beta chain was identified in a study of tumor and adjacent non-tumor tissue in lung cancer. General study results and limits: Higher tumor TCR diversity was associated with shorter survival.

In this sample, this clonotype turned up many times. Its matching antigen is unknown. RNA was extracted from bulk tissue without any cell sorting. V was clipped by 0 bases and J by 1 base; unmatched bases: 10. The CDR3 is made up of 17 amino acids. Germline V gene data show CDR1 as DFQATT and CDR2 as SNEGSKA (reference sequence). The library came from three nested PCR rounds adapted from ARM-PCR protocols. TCRdb fed the multiplex PCR reads into MiXCR, producing one record per CDR3 protein. The sample lists 90,000 to 110,000 distinct CDR3 sequences; around 75% were seen once. This receptor was taken from a woman aged 55-69 years with non-small cell lung cancer. The sample taken for sequencing was lung tumor tissue. The chain links TRBV20-1 to TRBJ2-7, with 9 bases fitting TRBD2. CDR3 protein: CSARDRGRAGTSYEQYF. CDR3 bases: TGCAGTGCTAGAGATCGCGGGAGGGCAGGGACTTCCTACGAGCAGTACTTC.